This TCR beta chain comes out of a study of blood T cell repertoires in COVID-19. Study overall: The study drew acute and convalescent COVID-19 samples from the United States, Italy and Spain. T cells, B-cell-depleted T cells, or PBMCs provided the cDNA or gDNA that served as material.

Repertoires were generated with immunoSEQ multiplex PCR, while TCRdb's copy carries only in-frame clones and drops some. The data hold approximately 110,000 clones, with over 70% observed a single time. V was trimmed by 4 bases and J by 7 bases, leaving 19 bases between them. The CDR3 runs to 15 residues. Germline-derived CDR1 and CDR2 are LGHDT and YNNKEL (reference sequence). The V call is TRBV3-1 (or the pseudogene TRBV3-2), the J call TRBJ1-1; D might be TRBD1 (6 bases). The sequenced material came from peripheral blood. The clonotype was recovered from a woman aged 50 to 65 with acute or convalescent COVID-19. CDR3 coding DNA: TGTGCCAGCAGCCCCTCACTCGGGGGGCTAGGTGAAGCTTTCTTT. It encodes CASSPSLGGLGEAFF.